The 22 T cell receptor beta chains below come from one sample, sequenced in a study of cytomegalovirus exposure and HLA in healthy donors. The study ran its PCR with 60 Vbeta and 13 Jbeta primers. Clones were sequenced by immunoSEQ multiplex PCR, and TCRdb holds only the in-frame ones, with some missing. The data contain about 220,000 clones, more than 65% of them singletons. Sample: PBMCs. These receptors all come from a young woman in good health and CMV-seronegative.

The rearrangement links TRBV6-6 to TRBJ1-3; 8 positions agree with TRBD1. The V gene's germline CDR1 is MNHNY and CDR2 SVGAGI (reference sequence). The CDR3 is 15 amino acids. V lost 6 bases to trimming and J lost 4 bases; unmatched junction nucleotides: 8. CDR3 amino acids: CASSTRTGNGNTIYF. As DNA, the CDR3 is TGTGCCAGCAGCACCAGGACAGGGAACGGAAACACCATATATTTT.

This rearrangement joins TRBV18 to TRBJ1-2; 7 bases match TRBD1. Germline CDR1 KGHSH, CDR2 LQKENI. V gave up 3 bases and J gave up 2 bases; unmatched junction bases: 12. The CDR3 is made up of 17 amino acids. CDR3 loop: CASSPPLEGATNYGYTF. As DNA, the CDR3 is TGTGCCAGCTCACCTCCTTTGGAGGGGGCCACCAACTATGGCTACACCTTC.

This clone was recorded only once. The V and J genes are TRBV4-1 and TRBJ1-5, with a possible D match to TRBD1 (6 bases). CDR1 MGHRA and CDR2 YSYEKL come from the germline V gene. Trimming removed 0 bases from V and 0 bases from J, with 9 bases in between. CDR3 length equals 16 residues. In DNA form, the CDR3 reads TGCGCCAGCAGCCAAGAGGGGGCCCCTAGCAATCAGCCCCAGCATTTT. Translation: CASSQEGAPSNQPQHF.

The rearrangement uses TRBV6-1 and TRBJ2-7, with D possibly matching TRBD1 (7 bases). V shed 8 bases and J shed 4 bases, with 15 bases lying between them. The length of the CDR3 is 13 residues. Germline assignment: CDR1 MNHNS and CDR2 SASEGT. CDR3 in amino acids: CASRGTELYEQYF. The CDR3 DNA reads TGTGCCAGCCGGGGGACAGAATTATACGAGCAGTACTTC.

This chain connects TRBV27 to TRBJ1-6; perhaps TRBD1 as D (6 bases). The ends were cut back, 2 bases at V and 6 bases at J, with 11 bases in the middle. The CDR3 is 15 amino acids. Per the germline V gene, CDR1 is MNHEY and CDR2 is SMNVEV (reference sequence). CDR3 in amino acids: CASSLNRVGNSPLHF. CDR3 coding DNA: TGTGCCAGCAGTTTAAACAGGGTCGGTAATTCACCCCTCCACTTT.

This clone came up a few times. CDR3 nucleotides: TGCGCCAGCAGTATTAGCGGGAGTTCTCAAGAGACCCAGTACTTC. Translation gives CASSISGSSQETQYF. The V and J genes are TRBV5-1 and TRBJ2-5; 9 positions match TRBD2. CDR1 is SGHRS and CDR2 is YFSETQ in the germline V gene. The V and J ends lost 5 bases and 2 bases, in that order; junction bases with no gene match: 7. The length of the CDR3 is 15 residues. Full variable domain (missing parts from reference TRBV5-1 and TRBJ2-5): KAGVTQTPRYLIKTRGQQVTLSCSPISGHRSVSWYQQTPGQGLQFLFEYFSETQRNKGNFPGRFSGRQFSNSRSEMNVSTLELGDSALYLCASSISGSSQETQYFGPGTRLLVL.

The chain joins TRBV4-1 to TRBJ2-7; D is possibly TRBD2 (6 bases). Trimming took 4 bases from V and 7 from J, leaving 14 bases between them. The CDR3 is 13 amino acids. Looked up from germline, CDR1 is MGHRA and CDR2 is YSYEKL. The CDR3: CASSLWTGREQYF. CDR3 sequence (DNA): TGCGCCAGCAGCCTTTGGACTGGGAGGGAGCAGTACTTC.

Here the CDR3 DNA reads TGCGCCAGCAGCCAATTGGGCCGTACCTACGAGCAGTACTTC. It encodes CASSQLGRTYEQYF. This chain uses TRBV4-1 with TRBJ2-7; no clear D gene. Per the germline V gene, CDR1 is MGHRA and CDR2 is YSYEKL. Between the trimmed V and J ends, which lost 2 bases and 2 bases, there was a span of 10 bases. The CDR3 is 14 residues long.

This clone has more than one count but fewer than ten. The V gene is TRBV11-3, the J gene TRBJ1-3; perhaps TRBD1 as D (6 bases). There are 15 residues in the CDR3. V was pared by 2 bases and J by 0 bases, with 8 bases between. Per the germline V gene, CDR1 is SGHNT and CDR2 is YENEEA. The CDR3 region has the DNA TGTGCCAGCAGCTTAATGGGACACTCTGGAAACACCATATATTTT. Translation gives CASSLMGHSGNTIYF.

The chain couples TRBV7-9 to TRBJ2-7; 7 nucleotides match TRBD1. There are 15 residues in the CDR3. Germline loops: CDR1 SEHNR, CDR2 FQNEAQ (reference sequence). The V gene end was trimmed by 5 bases and the J gene end by 5 bases; junction bases not matched to a gene: 12. CDR3 sequence reads: CASSLSTGALDEQYF. CDR3 DNA sequence: TGTGCCAGCAGCCTATCAACAGGGGCTTTGGACGAGCAGTACTTC.

This clone appeared once. V gene TRBV2 combines with J gene TRBJ1-2; no reliable D call. The V end lost 5 bases, the J end lost 0 bases, and 13 bases lay between the germline ends. The CDR3 loop spans 15 amino acids. Per germline, CDR1 SNHLY and CDR2 FYNNEI. CDR3 sequence: CASSKRSLSNYGYTF. The CDR3 coding sequence is TGTGCCAGCAGTAAACGGAGCCTCTCTAACTATGGCTACACCTTC.

This clone came up a few times. The chain couples TRBV19 to TRBJ1-1; 7 bases map to TRBD1. CDR3 length equals 14 residues. Looked up from germline, CDR1 is LNHDA and CDR2 is SQIVND (reference sequence). V was pared by 2 bases and J by 3 bases, with 3 bases of the junction left unmatched. The CDR3 nucleotides are TGTGCCAGTAGTATACAGGGGGAGGACACTGAAGCTTTCTTT. Residues: CASSIQGEDTEAFF. Full variable domain (missing parts from reference TRBV19 and TRBJ1-1): DGGITQSPKYLFRKEGQNVTLSCEQNLNHDAMYWYRQDPGQGLRLIYYSQIVNDFQKGDIAEGYSVSREKKESFPLTVTSAQKNPTAFYLCASSIQGEDTEAFFGQGTRLTVV.

The J gene is TRBJ1-1, the V gene TRBV9; a weak D match, TRBD1 (6 bases). The CDR3 is 15 amino acids. Germline loops: CDR1 SGDLS, CDR2 YYNGEE. Trimming cost V 3 bases and J 0 bases, with 12 bases left between them. The DNA of the CDR3 is TGTGCCAGCAGCGGCGGACAGTTCATGAACACTGAAGCTTTCTTT. As protein: CASSGGQFMNTEAFF.

The V and J genes are TRBV10-3 and TRBJ1-2, with D tentatively TRBD1 (6 bases). The germline gives CDR1 ENHRY, CDR2 SYGVKD. V was cut by 3 bases and J by 2 bases, with 13 bases left in between. The CDR3 extends over 15 amino acids. CDR3 nucleotide sequence: TGTGCCATCAGTGAACGCGACAGGCTCAACTATGGCTACACCTTC. It specifies CAISERDRLNYGYTF.

This clone was counted once. The V and J genes are TRBV7-9 and TRBJ2-7, with TRBD1 matching over 7 bases. Germline V CDR1 and CDR2: SEHNR, FQNEAQ (reference sequence). CDR3 size: 14 residues. Trimming removed 5 bases from V and 4 bases from J; junction bases left unmatched: 8. CDR3 loop: CASSHEQGQYEQYF. The CDR3 nucleotides read TGTGCCAGCAGCCACGAACAGGGGCAATACGAGCAGTACTTC.

The CDR3 DNA reads TGCGCCAGCGCCCGGGACAGGGCCTCCTACGAGCAGTACTTC. It codes for CASARDRASYEQYF. The chain carries TRBV10-2 and TRBJ2-7; 9 bases agree with TRBD1. Per germline, CDR1 WSHSY and CDR2 SAAADI. V was clipped by 8 bases and J by 0 bases; unmatched bases: 5. The CDR3 runs to 14 residues.

The chain employs TRBV5-6 and TRBJ2-5, with TRBD1 identical over 7 bases. CDR3 length: 14 amino acids. CDR1 SGHDT and CDR2 YYEEEE come from the germline V gene. With 2 bases clipped from V and 5 bases from J, the junction kept 6 bases outside the gene matches. For the CDR3, the DNA is TGTGCCAGCAGCTTAGACAGGGTGGGGGAGACCCAGTACTTC. Translation: CASSLDRVGETQYF.

This clone has only one observation. The J gene is TRBJ1-3, the V gene TRBV10-3, with D uncertain. CDR1 and CDR2 from the germline V gene are ENHRY and SYGVKD. V was clipped by 3 bases and J by 0 bases, with 6 bases between them. The CDR3 consists of 14 residues. CDR3 loop: CAISDRDSGNTIYF. CDR3 DNA sequence: TGTGCCATCAGTGACCGGGACTCTGGAAACACCATATATTTT.

On this clone: The junction departs from the called germline gene at one end, perhaps through a read error. The chain links TRBV7-7 to TRBJ2-5, with 11 bases identical to TRBD1. This CDR3 is built from 16 residues. Looked up from germline, CDR1 is SSHAT and CDR2 is FNYEAQ (reference sequence). The CDR3 region has the DNA TGTGCTAGCAGCTTAGGAGGACAGGGGGCGCGGGAGACCCAGTACTTC. This codes for CASSLGGQGARETQYF.

The chain carries TRBV11-3 and TRBJ2-7; 8 bases align to TRBD1. CDR1 SGHNT and CDR2 YENEEA come from the germline V gene. The CDR3 contains 17 residues. The trim removed 1 base at V and 0 bases at J, leaving 8 bases unmatched. DNA for the CDR3: TGTGCCAGCAGCTTAGTGGTTGGACAGGGCGCCTCCTACGAGCAGTACTTC. Translated, it gives CASSLVVGQGASYEQYF. Using reference TRBV11-3 and TRBJ2-7 for the parts outside the CDR3, the full variable domain is EAGVVQSPRYKIIEKKQPVAFWCNPISGHNTLYWYLQNLGQGPELLIRYENEEAVDDSQLPKDRFSAERLKGVDSTLKIQPAELGDSAVYLCASSLVVGQGASYEQYFGPGTRLTVT.

This chain joins TRBV7-3 and TRBJ2-5; D call uncertain. Germline loops: CDR1 SGHTA, CDR2 FQGTGA. The CDR3 sequence is 15 residues long. Trimming took 2 bases from V and 5 from J, leaving 15 bases between them. The CDR3, as DNA: TGTGCCAGCAGCTTAGTCCCAACCCCGCGGGAGACCCAGTACTTC. It encodes CASSLVPTPRETQYF. The variable domain in full, completed from reference TRBV7-3 and TRBJ2-5, reads GAGVSQTPSNKVTEKGKYVELRCDPISGHTALYWYRQSLGQGPEFLIYFQGTGAADDSGLPNDRFFAVRPEGSVSTLKIQRTERGDSAVYLCASSLVPTPRETQYFGPGTRLLVL.

The chain has TRBV11-2 and TRBJ1-1, with D tentatively TRBD1 (6 bases). V was shortened by 5 bases and J by 1 base, with 8 bases between the two germline ends. The CDR3 has 13 residues. Germline V lookup: CDR1 SGHAT, CDR2 FQNNGV. CDR3 region: CASSMTGNTEAFF. In DNA form, the CDR3 reads TGTGCCAGCAGCATGACAGGGAACACTGAAGCTTTCTTT.